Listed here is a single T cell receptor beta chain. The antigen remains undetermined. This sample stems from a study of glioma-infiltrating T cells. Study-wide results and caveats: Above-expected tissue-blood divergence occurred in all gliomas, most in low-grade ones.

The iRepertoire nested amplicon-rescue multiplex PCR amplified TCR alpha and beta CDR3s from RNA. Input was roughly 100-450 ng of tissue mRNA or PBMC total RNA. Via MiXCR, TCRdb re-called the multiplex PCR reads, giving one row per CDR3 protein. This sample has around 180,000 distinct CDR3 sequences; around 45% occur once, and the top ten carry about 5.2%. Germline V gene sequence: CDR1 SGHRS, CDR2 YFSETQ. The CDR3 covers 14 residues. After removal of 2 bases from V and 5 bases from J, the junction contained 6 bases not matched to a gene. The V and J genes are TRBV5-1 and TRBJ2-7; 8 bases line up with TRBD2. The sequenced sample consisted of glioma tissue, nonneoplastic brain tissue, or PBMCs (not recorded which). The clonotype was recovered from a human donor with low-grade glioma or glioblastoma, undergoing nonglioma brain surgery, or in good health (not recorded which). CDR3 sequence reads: CASSLTGTSNEQYF. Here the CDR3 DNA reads TGCGCCAGCAGCTTAACCGGGACTAGTAACGAGCAGTACTTC.